Given below is one TCR beta chain in context. Its cognate antigen is unknown. Assay used: immunoSEQ multiplex PCR; TCRdb lists only in-frame clones, some missing. The repertoire has roughly 100,000 clones, 85% to 90% of them found once; the top ten carry approximately 40%. These data are taken from a study of T cell responses to AZD1222 COVID-19 vaccine. Findings and caveats of the study: Among the donors, most were white British and more were female, and clonal diversity was possibly underestimated.

This CDR3 has 12 residues. Germline V gene lookup returns CDR1 MDHEN and CDR2 SYDVKM. The V and J ends lost 7 bases and 8 bases respectively, with 14 bases between them. The material was peripheral blood, obtained 28 days after the second AZD1222 dose. This TCR came from an adult who received the AZD1222 COVID-19 vaccine. V is TRBV28 and J is TRBJ1-2; D gene unclear. CDR3: CASTGPGGGYTF. The CDR3, as DNA: TGTGCCAGCACCGGCCCCGGTGGAGGCTACACCTTC.